These 11 T cell receptor beta chains came from one sample sequenced in a study of T-cell reconstitution after alpha-beta-depleted transplantation in children. TCRbeta library preparation incorporated unique molecular identifiers. TCRdb redid the calling of the PCR reads with MiXCR, one entry per CDR3 protein. The sample holds almost 500,000 distinct CDR3 sequences, about 10% seen once. Sequenced here: PBMCs, sampled before TCRalphabeta/CD19-depleted stem cell transplant. All receptors derive from a child under 10 years old with inherited bone marrow failure, due to receive a stem cell transplant.

This clonotype was detected ten times or more. The rearrangement uses TRBV5-8 and TRBJ1-1, with D perhaps TRBD1 (6 bases). V dropped 0 bases and J dropped 1 base, with 13 bases sitting between them. The CDR3 has 16 residues. Germline CDR1 is SGHTS and CDR2 is YDEGEE. CDR3 residues: CASSLAGQLGNTEAFF. The CDR3 DNA follows: TGTGCCAGCAGCTTGGCCGGACAGTTGGGGAACACTGAAGCTTTCTTT. Full variable domain (outside the CDR3, taken from reference TRBV5-8 and TRBJ1-1): EAGVTQSPTHLIKTRGQQATLRCSPISGHTSVYWYQQALGLGLQFLLWYDEGEERNRGNFPPRFSGRQFPNYSSELNVNALELEDSALYLCASSLAGQLGNTEAFFGQGTRLTVV.

This clonotype has just a few counts. The V gene is TRBV4-3, the J gene TRBJ2-2, with TRBD2 matching over 9 bases. The V and J ends lost 0 bases and 3 bases, in that order; junction bases with no gene match: 5. Per the germline V gene, CDR1 is LGHNA and CDR2 is YSLEER. The CDR3 is made up of 17 amino acids. The CDR3 reads CASSQDWVAGDTGELFF. As DNA, the CDR3 is TGCGCCAGCAGCCAAGACTGGGTAGCGGGGGACACCGGGGAGCTGTTTTTT.

This clonotype showed up many times. This chain connects TRBV3-1 to TRBJ1-2; possible D gene TRBD1, 5 bases. CDR1 LGHDT and CDR2 YNNKEL come from the germline V gene (reference sequence). V was shortened by 4 bases and J by 1 base, with 7 bases between the two germline ends. This CDR3 region has 13 residues. The CDR3 DNA follows: TGTGCCAGCAGCCCCGACAGTAACTATGGCTACACCTTC. Residues: CASSPDSNYGYTF.

This clonotype was picked up many times. The gene calls are TRBV10-3 and TRBJ1-2; tentatively, D is TRBD1 (5 bases). The CDR3 extends over 19 amino acids. CDR1 and CDR2 from the germline V gene are ENHRY and SYGVKD. V dropped 2 bases and J dropped 0 bases, with 22 bases sitting between them. The CDR3 loop reads CAISETHSATGGSNYGYTF. CDR3 sequence (DNA): TGTGCCATCAGTGAGACTCATTCCGCTACAGGAGGGTCTAACTATGGCTACACCTTC.

Ten or more counts support this clonotype. The chain uses TRBV20-1 and TRBJ1-2; possible D gene TRBD1, 5 bases. This CDR3 comprises 14 residues. Germline V gives CDR1 DFQATT, CDR2 SNEGSKA (reference sequence). Trimming took off 0 bases at V and 4 bases at J, with 12 bases between the two ends. CDR3 region: CSARELRGLYGYTF. The DNA of the CDR3 is TGCAGTGCTAGAGAGCTACGGGGCCTCTATGGCTACACCTTC.

This clonotype was detected ten times or more. The rearrangement joins TRBV27 to TRBJ1-1; TRBD1 aligns across 9 bases. The CDR3 length is 14 residues. The germline CDR1 and CDR2 sequences are MNHEY and SMNVEV (reference sequence). The V gene end was trimmed by 6 bases and the J gene end by 0 bases; junction bases not matched to a gene: 2. Here the CDR3 DNA reads TGTGCCAGCAGGGACAGGGGCTTGAACACTGAAGCTTTCTTT. Protein sequence: CASRDRGLNTEAFF.

This clonotype was seen ten or more times. The chain combines TRBV6-1 with TRBJ2-2, with D perhaps TRBD2 (6 bases). V was shortened by 5 bases and J by 6 bases, with 10 bases between the two germline ends. The germline V gene has CDR1 MNHNS and CDR2 SASEGT. The CDR3 runs 13 residues. The DNA of the CDR3 is TGTGCCAGCAGTAGGTGGGGGGCCGGGGAGCTGTTTTTT. This codes for CASSRWGAGELFF.

The chain employs TRBV12-3 or TRBV12-4 and TRBJ2-7; the D gene is possibly TRBD1 (5 bases). V was trimmed by 5 bases and J by 5 bases, leaving 13 bases between them. The CDR3 runs 13 residues. As DNA, the CDR3 is TGTGCCAGCAGTCCAGCCAGGGTTGACGAGCAGTACTTC. This encodes CASSPARVDEQYF.

This clonotype was picked up many times. The chain links TRBV7-2 to TRBJ1-4; D gene unclear. V lost 4 bases and J lost 5, with 8 bases in between. Germline CDR1 SGHTA, CDR2 FQGNSA. The CDR3 has 13 amino acids. The CDR3 DNA reads as TGTGCCAGCAGCTCGACGTTAAATGAAAAACTGTTTTTT. Translated: CASSSTLNEKLFF.

This clonotype was counted ten times or more. The J gene is TRBJ2-4, the V gene TRBV7-8, with a possible D match to TRBD2 (5 bases). In germline, CDR1 is SGHVS, CDR2 FQNEAQ. Trimming shortened V by 3 bases and J by 5 bases, and 20 bases separated the two germline ends. The CDR3 runs to 17 residues. The CDR3 spells CASSFGMGSPQQNIQYF. For the CDR3, the DNA is TGTGCCAGCAGCTTCGGGATGGGTTCTCCTCAGCAAAACATTCAGTACTTC.

This clonotype occurred a few times. This rearrangement joins TRBV4-2 to TRBJ2-5; the match to TRBD2 covers 10 bases. The V gene end was trimmed by 0 bases and the J gene end by 3 bases; junction bases not matched to a gene: 10. CDR1 and CDR2 from the germline V gene are LGHNA and YNFKEQ. The CDR3 consists of 18 residues. In DNA, the CDR3 is TGTGCCAGCAGCCAAGAAGAAACGGGGACTAGCGCCAAAGAGACCCAGTACTTC. Its translation is CASSQEETGTSAKETQYF.